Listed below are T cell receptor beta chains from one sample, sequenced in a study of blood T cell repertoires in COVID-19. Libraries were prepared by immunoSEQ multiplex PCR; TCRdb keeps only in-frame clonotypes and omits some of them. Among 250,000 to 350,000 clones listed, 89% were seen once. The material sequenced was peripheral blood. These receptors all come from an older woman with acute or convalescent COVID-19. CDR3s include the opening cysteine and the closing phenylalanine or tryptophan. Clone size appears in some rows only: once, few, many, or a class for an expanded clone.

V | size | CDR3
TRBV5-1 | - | CASSLVVSGGEEQYF
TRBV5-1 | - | CASGLGGPNEQFF
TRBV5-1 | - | CASSADPAAGTQYF
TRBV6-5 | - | CASSPDSQETQYF
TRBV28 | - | CASSWSFYEQYF
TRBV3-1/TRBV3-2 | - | CASSQRQGVTNEKLFF
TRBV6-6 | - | CASTGGNGYTF
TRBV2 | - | CASSPTGSPNQPQHF
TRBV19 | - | CASSTWTGGKPGELFF
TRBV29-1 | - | CSVVRLAGGSETQYF
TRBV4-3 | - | CASSGALSSNQPQHF
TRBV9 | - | CASSVGGQGRETQYF
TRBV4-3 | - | CASSQDGHSTDTQYF
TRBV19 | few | CASSRQGAGYEQYF
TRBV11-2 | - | CASSSVLGVQETQYF
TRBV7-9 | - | CASTPLEKLFF
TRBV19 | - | CASSGSSETQYF
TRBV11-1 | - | CASSLAPQGSSPLHF
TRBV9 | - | CASSVATGDQETQYF
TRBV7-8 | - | CASKGTGWETYGYTF
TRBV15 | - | CATSTLRAEEGEQFF
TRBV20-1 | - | CSAHQYNEQFF
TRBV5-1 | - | CASRTQDLNNEQFF
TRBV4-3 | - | CASSHGDRDNEKLFF
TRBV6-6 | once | CASSSEVFYQPQHF
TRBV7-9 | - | CASSLAGRTNEKLFF
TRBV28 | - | CASSLEREGTEQFF
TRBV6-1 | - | CASSEGGQKPIRYTF
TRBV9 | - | CASSVGLAKNIQYF
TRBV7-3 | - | CASSLPPPAAQYF
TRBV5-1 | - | CASSFKQSEEQYF
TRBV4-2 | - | CASRVQAVNEKLFF
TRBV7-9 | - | CASSSDRYSNQPQHF
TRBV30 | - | CAWVGDLRDSRSYGYGYTF
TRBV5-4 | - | CAFRTGPDTQYF
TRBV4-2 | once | CASSQAGQGNEKLFF
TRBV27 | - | CASSGTGETLNQPQHF
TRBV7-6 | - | CASSPNRGGEETQYF
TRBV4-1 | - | CASSQDLEYRVNYGYTF
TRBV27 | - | CASSPIPGDGYTF
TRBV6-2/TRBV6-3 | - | CASSRSRYEQYF
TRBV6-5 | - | CASSLRFPYNEQFF
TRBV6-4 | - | CASSPQGSGGYNEQFF
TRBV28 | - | CASSLGAGNEKLFF
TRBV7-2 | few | CASSLPGQGYGYTF
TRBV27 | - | CASSLLAGAYEQYF
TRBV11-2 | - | CASSPRGGSNSPLHF
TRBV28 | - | CASSSPQGAEEKLFF
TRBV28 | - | CASSADRVVEAFF
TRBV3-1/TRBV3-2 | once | CASSPLSGNYGYTF
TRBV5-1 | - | CASSWDSNYEQYF
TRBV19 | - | CASSQGAQETQYF
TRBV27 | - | CASSSQGKYGYTF
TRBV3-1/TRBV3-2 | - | CASSQGTAGYTF
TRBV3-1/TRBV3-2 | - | CASSQDPGTGGGYTF
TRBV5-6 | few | CASSSRDRGHGYTF
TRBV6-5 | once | CASSKQKGQGPEAFF
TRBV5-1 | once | CASSLAGQYYGYTF
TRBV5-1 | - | CASSLTSGPYEQYF